The clone carrying this T cell receptor (beta chain) was counted a few times. Its antigen is still unknown. This record belongs to a study of cytomegalovirus exposure and HLA in healthy donors. Notes on the study in general: More clonal expansion characterized HLA-associated TCR beta chains than equally common others in a later analysis.

A multiplex PCR was run with 60 Vbeta primers and 13 Jbeta primers. Assay used: immunoSEQ multiplex PCR; TCRdb lists only in-frame clones, some missing. The sample shows about 100,000 clones, around 75% of them seen only once. The trim removed 6 bases at V and 2 bases at J, leaving 5 bases unmatched. Germline assignment: CDR1 MNHNS and CDR2 SASEGT. This CDR3 contains 15 residues. Sequenced sample: PBMCs. The sequence was obtained from a woman younger than 30 in good health and CMV-seropositive. The J gene is TRBJ2-2, the V gene TRBV6-1; TRBD1 matches 8 bases. As DNA, the CDR3 is TGTGCCAGCAGACCTGACAGGGGTAACACCGGGGAGCTGTTTTTT. Translating gives CASRPDRGNTGELFF.